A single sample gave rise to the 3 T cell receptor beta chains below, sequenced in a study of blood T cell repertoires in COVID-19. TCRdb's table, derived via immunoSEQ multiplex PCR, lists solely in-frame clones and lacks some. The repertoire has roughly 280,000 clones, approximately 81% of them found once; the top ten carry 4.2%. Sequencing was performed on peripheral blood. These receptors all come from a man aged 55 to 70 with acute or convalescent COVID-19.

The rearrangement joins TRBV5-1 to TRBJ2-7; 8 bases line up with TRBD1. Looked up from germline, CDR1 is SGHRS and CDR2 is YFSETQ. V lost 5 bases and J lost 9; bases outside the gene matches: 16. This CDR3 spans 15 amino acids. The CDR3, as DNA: TGCGCCAGCAGTAATGGAGGGACAGGTCAACTCGGGCAGTACTTC. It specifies CASSNGGTGQLGQYF.

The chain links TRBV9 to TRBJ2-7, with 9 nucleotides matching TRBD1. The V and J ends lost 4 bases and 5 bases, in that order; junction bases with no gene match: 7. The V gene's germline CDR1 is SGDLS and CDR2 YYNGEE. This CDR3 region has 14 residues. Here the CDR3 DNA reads TGTGCCAGCAGCTCCAGGACAGGGGCTGACGAGCAGTACTTC. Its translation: CASSSRTGADEQYF.

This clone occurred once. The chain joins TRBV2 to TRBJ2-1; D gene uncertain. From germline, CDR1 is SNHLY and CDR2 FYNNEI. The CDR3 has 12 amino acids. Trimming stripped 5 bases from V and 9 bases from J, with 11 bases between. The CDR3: CASSSDMSEQFF. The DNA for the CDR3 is TGTGCCAGCAGTTCTGACATGTCTGAGCAGTTCTTC.